Listed below are T cell receptor beta chains from one sample, sequenced in a study of T-cell reconstitution after alpha-beta-depleted transplantation in children. Via MiXCR, TCRdb re-called the PCR reads, giving one row per CDR3 protein. The repertoire holds about 350,000 distinct CDR3 sequences, with more than 10% as singletons. The specimen comprised PBMCs, sampled from the stem cell graft. These receptors originate from a human donor who donated a stem cell graft to a child with Fanconi anemia. CDR3s include the opening cysteine and the closing phenylalanine or tryptophan. A D gene is named only where the DNA matches it firmly. Where a row states a size, it is once, few, many or the class of an expanded clone; other rows omit it.

clone size	J gene	V gene	D gene	CDR3 protein	CDR3 DNA
.	TRBJ1-2	TRBV10-3	.	CAISEARGDYGYTF	TGTGCCATCAGTGAAGCCCGAGGGGACTATGGCTACACCTTC
.	TRBJ1-3	TRBV20-1	TRBD1	CSAPGQGSGFAGNTIYF	TGCAGTGCCCCGGGACAGGGATCCGGTTTCGCGGGAAACACCATATATTTT
many	TRBJ2-2	TRBV11-2	.	CASSLGTYTGELFF	TGTGCCAGCAGCTTAGGGACTTACACCGGGGAGCTGTTTTTT
.	TRBJ2-1	TRBV20-1	.	CSARDPTEQFF	TGCAGTGCTAGAGATCCTACCGAGCAGTTCTTC
few	TRBJ1-5	TRBV12-3/TRBV12-4	.	CASSTGFTQHF	TGTGCCAGCAGCACAGGGTTCACCCAGCATTTT
many	TRBJ1-1	TRBV7-6	.	CASSLAAGGEAEAFF	TGTGCCAGCAGCTTAGCGGCTGGGGGCGAGGCTGAAGCTTTCTTT
few	TRBJ2-1	TRBV12-3/TRBV12-4	.	CASSSPGVYGNEQFF	TGTGCCAGCAGTTCGCCTGGGGTCTACGGCAATGAGCAGTTCTTC
few	TRBJ2-3	TRBV10-3	TRBD2	CAISYVAGESTDTQYF	TGTGCCATCAGCTATGTAGCGGGGGAAAGCACAGATACGCAGTATTTT
.	TRBJ2-3	TRBV20-1	.	CSAEADLGLTDTQYF	TGCAGTGCTGAGGCCGACCTGGGACTCACAGATACGCAGTATTTT
few	TRBJ2-3	TRBV5-8	TRBD2	CASSPRLAGVTDTQYF	TGTGCCAGCAGCCCTCGACTAGCGGGGGTTACAGATACGCAGTATTTT
few	TRBJ1-6	TRBV20-1	TRBD1	CSASLRTGNNSPLHF	TGCAGTGCTAGTCTCCGGACAGGGAATAATTCACCCCTCCACTTT
.	TRBJ1-1	TRBV7-8	.	CASTFGRGTEAFF	TGTGCCAGCACCTTCGGCCGAGGCACTGAAGCTTTCTTT
many	TRBJ1-2	TRBV5-1	TRBD1	CASSSGQGNYGYTF	TGTGCCAGCAGCTCGGGACAGGGCAACTATGGCTACACCTTC
.	TRBJ2-7	TRBV12-3/TRBV12-4	TRBD2	CAIQRGGMDEQYF	TGTGCCATTCAGCGGGGGGGCATGGACGAGCAGTACTTC
.	TRBJ2-2	TRBV24-1	.	CATSDSRGPNTGELFF	TGTGCCACCAGTGATTCTAGGGGACCGAACACCGGGGAGCTGTTTTTT
many	TRBJ2-7	TRBV6-5	.	CASSYNGQNEQYF	TGTGCCAGCAGTTACAACGGACAGAACGAGCAGTACTTC
few	TRBJ1-2	TRBV4-2	.	CASSQVGQAKGYTF	TGTGCCAGCAGCCAAGTAGGGCAGGCCAAGGGCTACACCTTC
.	TRBJ1-2	TRBV2	TRBD1	CASIEQGASYGYTF	TGTGCCAGCATCGAACAGGGGGCCTCTTATGGCTACACCTTC
.	TRBJ1-2	TRBV5-1	.	CASSLDRPNYGYTF	TGCGCCAGCAGCTTGGACAGGCCTAACTATGGCTACACCTTC
.	TRBJ2-7	TRBV20-1	.	CSASFTGEDYEQYF	TGCAGTGCTAGTTTTACAGGGGAGGACTACGAGCAGTACTTC
.	TRBJ2-1	TRBV5-1	.	CASSLALDSSNYEQFF	TGCGCCAGCAGCTTGGCATTGGACAGCTCTAATTATGAGCAGTTCTTC
.	TRBJ1-5	TRBV12-3/TRBV12-4	.	CASSLMGIQPQHF	TGTGCCAGCAGTTTAATGGGGATTCAGCCCCAGCATTTT
.	TRBJ2-7	TRBV25-1	.	CASSPTSTHEQYF	TGTGCCAGCAGCCCGACAAGTACCCACGAGCAGTACTTC
.	TRBJ1-5	TRBV12-3/TRBV12-4	.	CATQEYYSNQPQHF	TGTGCCACACAGGAGTATTATAGCAATCAGCCCCAGCATTTT
.	TRBJ1-3	TRBV20-1	TRBD1	CSARATGVTGNTIYF	TGCAGTGCTAGAGCGACAGGGGTCACTGGAAACACCATATATTTT
many	TRBJ1-1	TRBV29-1	.	CSVPSPGDSEAFF	TGCAGCGTTCCCTCCCCAGGGGACTCGGAAGCTTTCTTT
few	TRBJ2-2	TRBV29-1	.	CSVEGAGELFF	TGCAGCGTTGAAGGGGCCGGGGAGCTGTTTTTT
many	TRBJ2-5	TRBV28	.	CASSAKIRETQYF	TGTGCCAGCTCCGCAAAAATACGGGAGACCCAGTACTTC
few	TRBJ2-3	TRBV11-1	TRBD2	CASSFSASGGRGDTQYF	TGTGCCAGCAGCTTCTCGGCGAGCGGGGGAAGGGGAGATACGCAGTATTTT
many	TRBJ2-2	TRBV4-2	.	CASSHVGAVSPGELFF	TGTGCCAGCAGCCATGTTGGAGCAGTCTCGCCCGGGGAGCTGTTTTTT
few	TRBJ2-3	TRBV12-3/TRBV12-4	.	CASSFRQGGTDTQYF	TGTGCCAGCAGTTTCCGCCAGGGGGGTACAGATACGCAGTATTTT
few	TRBJ1-1	TRBV5-1	TRBD1	CASRSAVRQGGAEAFF	TGCGCCAGCAGATCAGCGGTGCGACAGGGAGGCGCTGAAGCTTTCTTT
few	TRBJ1-5	TRBV3-1	.	CASSQGPGYQPQHF	TGTGCCAGCAGCCAAGGGCCAGGGTACCAGCCCCAGCATTTT
.	TRBJ1-5	TRBV5-1	TRBD1	CASSLNTGANQPQHF	TGCGCCAGCAGCCTAAACACAGGGGCTAATCAGCCCCAGCATTTT
few	TRBJ2-5	TRBV6-5	.	CASSYSVEETQYF	TGTGCCAGCAGTTACTCGGTCGAAGAGACCCAGTACTTC
few	TRBJ2-4	TRBV7-2	.	CASSLASGTIQYF	TGTGCCAGCAGCCTGGCCTCCGGGACCATTCAGTACTTC
many	TRBJ1-2	TRBV12-3/TRBV12-4	.	CASSLGHGYTF	TGTGCCAGCAGTTTAGGGCATGGCTACACCTTC
many	TRBJ1-5	TRBV12-3/TRBV12-4	.	CASSLESGPQHF	TGTGCCAGCAGTTTAGAGTCAGGACCCCAGCATTTT
many	TRBJ2-1	TRBV5-1	.	CASSLEGGRWEQFF	TGCGCCAGCAGCTTGGAAGGGGGGCGGTGGGAGCAGTTCTTC
few	TRBJ2-1	TRBV29-1	.	CSVESSAAYNEQFF	TGCAGCGTTGAGAGCAGTGCGGCCTACAATGAGCAGTTCTTC
many	TRBJ2-1	TRBV28	.	CASSFVEQFF	TGTGCCAGCAGTTTTGTTGAGCAGTTCTTC